This TCR beta chain was sequenced for a study of CD4 T cells in relation to SARS-CoV-2 and coronaviruses. CD4+ T cells from unexposed donors were obtained before the COVID-19 pandemic (2011-2018). Isolation of CD4+ T cells took place after about 9 days in culture. Cells permitting, SARS-CoV-2 S/N and four cold-coronavirus spikes were tested on unexposed-donor CD4+ T cells. The germline V gene encodes CDR1 MNHEY and CDR2 SMNVEV (reference sequence). The CDR3 runs 15 residues. Study results and limitations: Monoreactive clones expanded significantly more to SARS-CoV-2 than crossreactive clones did.

Remarks on this clone: As yet, its antigen is unknown. An end of the junction differs from the germline gene, which may be a read error.

Sequencing used immunoSEQ multiplex PCR; TCRdb keeps in-frame clones, though not all of them. The table lists approximately 20,000 clones, 70% to 90% of them singletons. The chain recombines TRBV27 with TRBJ1-1; D call uncertain. Sequenced input: CD4+ T cells from PBMCs, cultured in vitro. This sequence was found in a human donor in good health. For the CDR3, the DNA is TGTACCAGCAGAGGCTTATGGAAGGATAACACTGAAGCTTTCTTT. Residues: CTSRGLWKDNTEAFF.